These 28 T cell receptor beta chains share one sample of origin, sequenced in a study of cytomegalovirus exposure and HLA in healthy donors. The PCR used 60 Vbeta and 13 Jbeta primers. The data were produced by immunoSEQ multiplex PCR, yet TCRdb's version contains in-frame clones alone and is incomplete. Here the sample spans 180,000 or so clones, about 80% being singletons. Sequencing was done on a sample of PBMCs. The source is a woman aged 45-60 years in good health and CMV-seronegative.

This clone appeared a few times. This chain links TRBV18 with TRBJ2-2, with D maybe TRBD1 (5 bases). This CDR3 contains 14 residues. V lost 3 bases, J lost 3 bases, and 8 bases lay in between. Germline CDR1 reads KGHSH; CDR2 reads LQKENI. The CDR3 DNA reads TGTGCCAGCTCACCGGGGCTCTACACCGGGGAGCTGTTTTTT. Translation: CASSPGLYTGELFF.

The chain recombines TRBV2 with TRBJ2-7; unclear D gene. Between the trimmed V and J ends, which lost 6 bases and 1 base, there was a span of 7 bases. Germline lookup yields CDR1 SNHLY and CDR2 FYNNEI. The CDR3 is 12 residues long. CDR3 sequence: CASRPESYEQYF. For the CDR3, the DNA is TGTGCCAGCAGGCCCGAGTCCTACGAGCAGTACTTC.

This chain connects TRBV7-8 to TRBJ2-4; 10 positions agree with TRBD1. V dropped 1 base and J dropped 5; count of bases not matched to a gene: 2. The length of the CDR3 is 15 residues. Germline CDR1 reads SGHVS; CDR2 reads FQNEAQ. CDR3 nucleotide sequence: TGTGCCAGCAGCTTAGGGGGGACAGGGGAAAACATTCAGTACTTC. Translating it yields CASSLGGTGENIQYF.

In DNA form, the CDR3 reads TGTGCCAGCAGTATGCCGACAGGGGTTTTGGAAAAACTGTTTTTT. Translated, it gives CASSMPTGVLEKLFF. This sequence joins TRBV28 and TRBJ1-4; 8 bases are shared with TRBD1. The CDR3 consists of 15 residues. The J segment lost 8 bases and the V segment lost 5 bases, leaving 10 bases of the junction unmatched. The germline gives CDR1 MDHEN, CDR2 SYDVKM.

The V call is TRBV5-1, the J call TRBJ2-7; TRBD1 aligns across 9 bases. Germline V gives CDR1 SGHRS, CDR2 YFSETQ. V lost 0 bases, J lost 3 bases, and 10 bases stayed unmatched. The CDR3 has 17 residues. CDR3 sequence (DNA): TGCGCCAGCAGCTTGGCTGGCTCCGGGACAGGGAACTACGAGCAGTACTTC. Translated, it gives CASSLAGSGTGNYEQYF.

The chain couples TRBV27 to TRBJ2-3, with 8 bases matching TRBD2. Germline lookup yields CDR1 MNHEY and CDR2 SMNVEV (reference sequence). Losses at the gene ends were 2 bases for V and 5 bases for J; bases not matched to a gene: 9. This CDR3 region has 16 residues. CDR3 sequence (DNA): TGTGCCAGCAGTTTAGAAACGGGGGGGCCAGTAGATACGCAGTATTTT. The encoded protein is CASSLETGGPVDTQYF.

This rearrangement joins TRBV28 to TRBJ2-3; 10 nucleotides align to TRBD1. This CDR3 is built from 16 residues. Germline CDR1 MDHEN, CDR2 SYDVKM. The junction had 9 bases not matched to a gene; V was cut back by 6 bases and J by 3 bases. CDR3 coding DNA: TGTGCCAGCAGCTCACCCGGACAGGGGGGTACAGATACGCAGTATTTT. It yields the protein CASSSPGQGGTDTQYF.

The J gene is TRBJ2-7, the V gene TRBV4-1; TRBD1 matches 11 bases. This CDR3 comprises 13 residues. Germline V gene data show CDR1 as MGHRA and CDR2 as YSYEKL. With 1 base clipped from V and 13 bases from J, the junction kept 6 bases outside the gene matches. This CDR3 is CASSQAPDRGPYF. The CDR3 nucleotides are TGCGCCAGCAGCCAAGCCCCGGACAGGGGGCCTTACTTC.

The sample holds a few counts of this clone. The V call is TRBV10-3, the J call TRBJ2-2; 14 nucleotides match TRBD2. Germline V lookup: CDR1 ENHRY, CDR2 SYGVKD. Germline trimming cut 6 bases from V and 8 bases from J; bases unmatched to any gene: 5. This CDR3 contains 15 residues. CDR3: CAISPGLAGAGELFF. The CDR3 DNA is TGTGCCATCAGCCCGGGACTAGCGGGAGCTGGGGAGCTGTTTTTT.

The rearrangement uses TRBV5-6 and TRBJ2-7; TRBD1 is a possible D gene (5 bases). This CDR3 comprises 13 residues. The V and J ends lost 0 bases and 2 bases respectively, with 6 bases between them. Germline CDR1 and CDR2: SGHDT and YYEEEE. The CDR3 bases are TGTGCCAGCAGCTTGGAAGGGGCCTACGAGCAGTACTTC. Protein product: CASSLEGAYEQYF.

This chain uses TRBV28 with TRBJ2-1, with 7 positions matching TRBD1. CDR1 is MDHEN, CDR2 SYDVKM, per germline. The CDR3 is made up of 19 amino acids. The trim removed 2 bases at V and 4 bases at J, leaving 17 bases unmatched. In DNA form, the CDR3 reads TGTGCCAGCAGTTTAGTACCCACCAGACAGGGTACGAAATACAATGAGCAGTTCTTC. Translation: CASSLVPTRQGTKYNEQFF. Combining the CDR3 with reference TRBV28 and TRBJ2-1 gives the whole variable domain DVKVTQSSRYLVKRTGEKVFLECVQDMDHENMFWYRQDPGLGLRLIYFSYDVKMKEKGDIPEGYSVSREKKERFSLILESASTNQTSMYLCASSLVPTRQGTKYNEQFFGPGTRLTVL.

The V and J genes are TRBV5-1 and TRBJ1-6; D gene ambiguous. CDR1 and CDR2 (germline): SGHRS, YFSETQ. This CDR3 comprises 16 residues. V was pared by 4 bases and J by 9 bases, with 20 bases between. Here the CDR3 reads CASSQDSVLSSSPLHF. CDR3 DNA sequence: TGCGCCAGCAGCCAGGACTCGGTCCTTTCCAGTTCACCCCTCCACTTT.

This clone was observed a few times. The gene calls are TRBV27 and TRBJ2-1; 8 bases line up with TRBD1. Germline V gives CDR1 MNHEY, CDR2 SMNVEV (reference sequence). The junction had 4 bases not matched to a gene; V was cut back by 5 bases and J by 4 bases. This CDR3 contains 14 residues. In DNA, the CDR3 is TGTGCCAGCAGTCAGGGGGCGGGATACAATGAGCAGTTCTTC. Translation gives CASSQGAGYNEQFF.

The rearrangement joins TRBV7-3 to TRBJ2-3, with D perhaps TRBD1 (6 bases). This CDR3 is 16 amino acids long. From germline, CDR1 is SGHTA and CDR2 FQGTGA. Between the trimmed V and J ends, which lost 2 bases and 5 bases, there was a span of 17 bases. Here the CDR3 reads CASSLGGSWGGDTQYF. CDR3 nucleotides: TGTGCCAGCAGCTTAGGGGGCAGTTGGGGTGGAGATACGCAGTATTTT.

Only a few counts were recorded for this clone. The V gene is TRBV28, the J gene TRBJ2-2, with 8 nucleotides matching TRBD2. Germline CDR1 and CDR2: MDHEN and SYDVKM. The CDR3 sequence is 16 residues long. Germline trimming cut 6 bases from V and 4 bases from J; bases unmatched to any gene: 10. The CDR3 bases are TGTGCCAGCAGCCTAAGGGGACTAGGGATCACCGGGGAGCTGTTTTTT. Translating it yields CASSLRGLGITGELFF.

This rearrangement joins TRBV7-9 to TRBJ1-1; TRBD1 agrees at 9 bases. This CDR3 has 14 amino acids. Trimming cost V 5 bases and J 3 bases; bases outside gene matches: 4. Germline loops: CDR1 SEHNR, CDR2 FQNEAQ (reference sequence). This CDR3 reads CASSKRTGDTEAFF. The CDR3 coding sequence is TGTGCCAGCAGCAAACGGACAGGGGACACTGAAGCTTTCTTT.

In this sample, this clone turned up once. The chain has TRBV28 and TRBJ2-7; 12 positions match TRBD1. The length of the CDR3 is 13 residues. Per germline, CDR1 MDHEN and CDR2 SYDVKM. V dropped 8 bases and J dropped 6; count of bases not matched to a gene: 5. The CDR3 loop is CASAGQGAGEQYF. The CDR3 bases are TGTGCCAGCGCGGGACAGGGGGCGGGCGAGCAGTACTTC.

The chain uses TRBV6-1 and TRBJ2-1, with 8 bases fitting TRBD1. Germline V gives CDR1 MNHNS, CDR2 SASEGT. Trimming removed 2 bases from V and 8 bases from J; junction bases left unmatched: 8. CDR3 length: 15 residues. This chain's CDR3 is CASSETQGAYDEQFF. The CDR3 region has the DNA TGTGCCAGCAGTGAAACCCAGGGGGCATACGATGAGCAGTTCTTC.

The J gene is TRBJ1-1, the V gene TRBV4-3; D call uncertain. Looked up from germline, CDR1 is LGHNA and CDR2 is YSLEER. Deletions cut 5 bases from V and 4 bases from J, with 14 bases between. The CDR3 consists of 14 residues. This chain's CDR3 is CASSDVQQTTEAFF. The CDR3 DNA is TGCGCCAGCAGCGACGTACAGCAGACCACTGAAGCTTTCTTT.

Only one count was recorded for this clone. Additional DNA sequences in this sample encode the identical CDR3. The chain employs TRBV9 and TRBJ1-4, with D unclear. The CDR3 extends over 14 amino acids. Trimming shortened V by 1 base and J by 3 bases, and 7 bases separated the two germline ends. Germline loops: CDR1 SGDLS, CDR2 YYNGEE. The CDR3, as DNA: TGTGCCAGCAGCGTAAAAGGAGCTAATGAAAAACTGTTTTTT. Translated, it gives CASSVKGANEKLFF. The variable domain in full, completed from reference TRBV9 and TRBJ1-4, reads DSGVTQTPKHLITATGQRVTLRCSPRSGDLSVYWYQQSLDQGLQFLIQYYNGEERAKGNILERFSAQQFPDLHSELNLSSLELGDSALYFCASSVKGANEKLFFGSGTQLSVL.

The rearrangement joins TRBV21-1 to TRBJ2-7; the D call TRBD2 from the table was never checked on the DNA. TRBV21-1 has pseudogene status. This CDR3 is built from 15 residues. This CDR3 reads CASSPTSGVSYEQYF. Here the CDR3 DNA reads TGTGCCAGCAGCCCCACTAGCGGGGTTTCCTACGAGCAGTACTTC.

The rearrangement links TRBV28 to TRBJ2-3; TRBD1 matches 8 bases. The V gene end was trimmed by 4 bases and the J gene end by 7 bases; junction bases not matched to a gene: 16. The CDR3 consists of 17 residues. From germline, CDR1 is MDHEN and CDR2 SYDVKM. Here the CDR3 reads CASSSPLGQGGKNTQYF. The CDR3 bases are TGTGCCAGCAGTTCCCCCCTCGGACAGGGAGGAAAGAATACGCAGTATTTT.

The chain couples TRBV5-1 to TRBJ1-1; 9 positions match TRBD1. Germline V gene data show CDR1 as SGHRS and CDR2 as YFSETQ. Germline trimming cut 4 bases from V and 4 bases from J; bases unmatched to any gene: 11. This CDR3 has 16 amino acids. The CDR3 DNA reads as TGCGCCAGCAGCCAGGACAGGGGTACTGGAGGCACTGAAGCTTTCTTT. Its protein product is CASSQDRGTGGTEAFF.

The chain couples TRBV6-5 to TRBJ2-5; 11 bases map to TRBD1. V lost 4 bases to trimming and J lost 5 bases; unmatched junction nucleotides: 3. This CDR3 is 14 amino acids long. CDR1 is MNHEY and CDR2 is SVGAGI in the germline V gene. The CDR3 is CASSLDRGLETQYF. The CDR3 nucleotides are TGTGCCAGCAGTTTGGACAGGGGGCTTGAGACCCAGTACTTC.

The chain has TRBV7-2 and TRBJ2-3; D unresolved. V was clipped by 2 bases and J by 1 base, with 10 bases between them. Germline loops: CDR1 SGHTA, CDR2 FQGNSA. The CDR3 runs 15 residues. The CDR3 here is CASSLTTLRTDTQYF. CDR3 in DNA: TGTGCCAGCAGCTTAACTACGCTACGCACAGATACGCAGTATTTT.

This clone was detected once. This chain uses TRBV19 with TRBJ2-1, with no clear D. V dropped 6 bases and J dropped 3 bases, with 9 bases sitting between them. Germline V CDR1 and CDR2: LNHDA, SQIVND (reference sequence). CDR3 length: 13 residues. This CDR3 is CASSIQIYNEQFF. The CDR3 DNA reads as TGTGCCAGTAGCATACAGATCTACAATGAGCAGTTCTTC.

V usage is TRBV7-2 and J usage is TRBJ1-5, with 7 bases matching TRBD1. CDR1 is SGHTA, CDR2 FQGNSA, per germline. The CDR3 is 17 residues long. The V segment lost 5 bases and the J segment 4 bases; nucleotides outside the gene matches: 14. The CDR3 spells CASSTTTPGQSNQPQHF. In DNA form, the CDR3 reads TGTGCCAGCAGCACAACCACCCCGGGACAGTCGAATCAGCCCCAGCATTTT.

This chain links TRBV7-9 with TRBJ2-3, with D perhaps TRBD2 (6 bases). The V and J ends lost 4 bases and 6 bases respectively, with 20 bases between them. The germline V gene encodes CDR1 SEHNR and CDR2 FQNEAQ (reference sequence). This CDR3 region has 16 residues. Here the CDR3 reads CASSYWTTSGVDTQYF. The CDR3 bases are TGTGCCAGCAGCTACTGGACTACCTCGGGTGTTGATACGCAGTATTTT.